The 15 T cell receptor beta chains presented below share a single source sample, sequenced in a study of CD8+CD57+ T cells in acquired aplastic anemia. TCR beta VDJ combinations and CDR3 sequences were profiled from genomic DNA. TCRdb fed the reads into MiXCR, producing one record per CDR3 protein. The sample comprises over 100,000 distinct CDR3 sequences, less than 45% of which are singletons, and 8% to 9.5% rests with the top ten. The sequencing sample was made of sorted CD4+, CD8+, or CD8+CD57+ T cells (not recorded which) from PBMCs. Receptor source: a human donor in good health, serving as a control.

This clonotype was recorded many times. The V and J genes are TRBV30 and TRBJ2-7; no definite D call. Germline V lookup: CDR1 GTSNPN, CDR2 SVGIG (reference sequence). Trimming pared 4 bases from V and 3 bases from J, leaving 16 bases between. The CDR3 is made up of 14 amino acids. CDR3 sequence: CAWNRGGAVYEQYF. The CDR3 DNA reads TGTGCCTGGAACCGCGGCGGCGCAGTCTACGAGCAGTACTTC.

This clonotype was seen just once. This chain links TRBV15 with TRBJ2-2; 10 positions match TRBD2. Germline V CDR1 and CDR2: LNHNV, YYDKDF (reference sequence). V was pared by 1 base and J by 6 bases, with 8 bases of the junction left unmatched. The CDR3 totals 17 residues. In DNA, the CDR3 is TGTGCCACCAGCAGAGGTGCTAGCGGGGGAAGGGCCGGGGAGCTGTTTTTT. Protein sequence: CATSRGASGGRAGELFF.

The sample holds many counts of this clonotype. The chain employs TRBV5-1 and TRBJ1-4; TRBD1 matches 11 bases. There are 15 residues in the CDR3. With V trimmed by 3 bases and J by 7 bases, 5 bases remained unmatched. Germline CDR1 is SGHRS and CDR2 is YFSETQ. DNA of the CDR3: TGCGCCAGCAGCTCTCGGACAGGGGGCAGTGAAAAACTGTTTTTT. Translating gives CASSSRTGGSEKLFF.

This clonotype was counted only a few times. This may stem from a read error, because a much larger clone lies one nucleotide away. J is TRBJ2-7 and V is TRBV6-1; no firm D call. Looked up from germline, CDR1 is MNHNS and CDR2 is SASEGT. Trimming left V 6 bases short and J 6 bases short, with 15 bases between. The CDR3 runs 13 residues. The CDR3 loop reads CASRDGNWGEQYF. The DNA for the CDR3 is TGTGCCAGCAGGGACGGTAACTGGGGCGAGCAGTACTTC.

The J gene is TRBJ1-4, the V gene TRBV20-1; TRBD1 is a possible D gene (5 bases). Looked up from germline, CDR1 is DFQATT and CDR2 is SNEGSKA (reference sequence). The CDR3 runs to 13 residues. Trimming removed 5 bases at V and 7 bases at J, with 14 bases between. CDR3 residues: CSAQTELSEKLFF. Written as DNA, the CDR3 is TGCAGTGCTCAGACAGAGCTTAGTGAAAAACTGTTTTTT.

The chain joins TRBV6-1 to TRBJ2-3, with 8 nucleotides matching TRBD2. In germline, CDR1 is MNHNS, CDR2 SASEGT. This CDR3 is built from 16 residues. V shed 6 bases, J shed 3 bases, and the junction held 11 bases outside the gene matches. For the CDR3, the DNA is TGTGCCAGCAGCTTCCGGACGGGGGGGCCTACAGATACGCAGTATTTT. Its translation is CASSFRTGGPTDTQYF.

This clonotype was counted between two and nine times. The V gene is TRBV15, the J gene TRBJ1-1; D possibly corresponds to TRBD1 (6 bases). The V gene's germline CDR1 is LNHNV and CDR2 YYDKDF (reference sequence). The CDR3 is 13 residues long. The V end lost 5 bases, the J end lost 5 bases, and 12 bases lay between the germline ends. The CDR3 here is CATSPGRGTEAFF. In DNA form, the CDR3 reads TGTGCCACCAGCCCCGGGAGGGGGACTGAAGCTTTCTTT.

This clonotype was detected only a few times. The chain carries TRBV30 and TRBJ1-2; the match to TRBD1 covers 8 bases. The length of the CDR3 is 15 residues. CDR1 and CDR2 (germline): GTSNPN, SVGIG (reference sequence). The trim removed 2 bases at V and 2 bases at J, leaving 7 bases unmatched. Here the CDR3 reads CAWSPSWTGNYGYTF. The CDR3 nucleotides are TGTGCCTGGAGTCCATCTTGGACAGGGAACTATGGCTACACCTTC.

This chain joins TRBV29-1 and TRBJ2-1, with D perhaps matching TRBD1 (6 bases). Germline V lookup: CDR1 SQVTM, CDR2 ANQGSEA. V was shortened by 6 bases and J by 2 bases, with 14 bases between the two germline ends. The CDR3 extends over 14 amino acids. The CDR3 nucleotides are TGCAGCGTGGGACAACTTACCGCCTACAATGAGCAGTTCTTC. It codes for CSVGQLTAYNEQFF.

This clonotype was seen only once. The chain recombines TRBV9 with TRBJ1-1, with TRBD1 as a possible D gene (6 bases). The germline V and J ends were trimmed by 1 base and 4 bases, with 14 bases remaining between them. The germline V gene has CDR1 SGDLS and CDR2 YYNGEE. The CDR3 is 15 residues long. CDR3 coding DNA: TGTGCCAGCAGCGTATCAACAGGGATGGGCACTGAAGCTTTCTTT. This encodes CASSVSTGMGTEAFF.

Many counts were recorded for this clonotype. The V gene is TRBV5-1, the J gene TRBJ2-2; D uncertain. Germline CDR1 and CDR2: SGHRS and YFSETQ. Trimming took 7 bases from V and 4 from J, leaving 14 bases between them. This CDR3 region has 14 residues. The CDR3 region is CASRPPPGTGELFF. DNA of the CDR3: TGCGCCAGCCGCCCCCCACCGGGCACCGGGGAGCTGTTTTTT.

The V call is TRBV24-1, the J call TRBJ1-2, with 7 bases identical to TRBD1. This CDR3 has 13 amino acids. The V gene's germline CDR1 is KGHDR and CDR2 SFDVKD. The J segment lost 8 bases and the V segment lost 7 bases, leaving 9 bases of the junction unmatched. For the CDR3, the DNA is TGTGCCACCAGGAGGAAGACAGGGCAAGGCTACACCTTC. Its protein is CATRRKTGQGYTF.

This clonotype was counted between two and nine times. The chain links TRBV9 to TRBJ2-7, with 9 bases matching TRBD1. From germline, CDR1 is SGDLS and CDR2 YYNGEE. The CDR3 extends over 15 amino acids. V lost 3 bases, J lost 7 bases, and 11 bases stayed unmatched. CDR3 region: CASSAAGTGLLEQYF. CDR3 nucleotides: TGTGCCAGCAGCGCCGCCGGGACAGGGCTCTTGGAGCAGTACTTC.

This chain joins TRBV20-1 and TRBJ2-1; D gene ambiguous. Germline V gene sequence: CDR1 DFQATT, CDR2 SNEGSKA (reference sequence). V was pared by 2 bases and J by 3 bases, with 26 bases between. The length of the CDR3 is 19 residues. The CDR3: CSARRSHLLVADNYNEQFF. The CDR3, as DNA: TGCAGTGCTAGACGATCCCACCTCTTAGTCGCGGATAACTACAATGAGCAGTTCTTC.

The chain uses TRBV2 and TRBJ2-2, with TRBD2 as a possible D gene (5 bases). CDR1 SNHLY and CDR2 FYNNEI come from the germline V gene. Trimming pared 4 bases from V and 1 base from J, leaving 10 bases between. The CDR3 is 15 amino acids. In DNA form, the CDR3 reads TGTGCCAGCAGTGTGGGGAGAATGAACACCGGGGAGCTGTTTTTT. This translates into CASSVGRMNTGELFF.